A single sample gave rise to the 26 T cell receptor beta chains below, sequenced in a study of regulatory T cells in long-lasting Graves disease (dated by TCRdb to the early 2020s). The time point label on this specimen signifies: newly diagnosed GD, antithyroid drugs for less than 3 months. RNA was extracted from PBMCs in TRIzol for both TCR sequencing and RNA sequencing. Library construction relied on multiplex PCR. Sequencing used an Illumina HiSeq 4000. iRepertoire HTBI primers and Arm-PCR amplification of CDR3 regions were used to construct TCR beta libraries. TCRdb handled the public reads itself, with Q25 trimming in fastp and clone calling in MiXCR, and kept productive beta chains. Merged by CDR3 protein, the rows form single entries marked with the most common genes and DNA. The sample includes around 250,000 distinct CDR3 sequences, with around a sixth observed a single time. The top ten hold 12% to 15% of the sample.

These data also formed part of another study, on T cells in Graves' hyperthyroidism and ophthalmopathy.

This sample comprised peripheral blood mononuclear cells (PBMCs), obtained at new diagnosis, from a patient treated with antithyroid drugs. The receptors were gathered from a young woman with Graves disease. Donor details come from another sample of the same person, matched by shared clones.

The chain has TRBV5-1 and TRBJ1-3, with D hard to call. V lost 4 bases and J 1 base, leaving 9 bases between the germline ends. This CDR3 has 14 residues. Per the germline V gene, CDR1 is SGHRS and CDR2 is YFSETQ. CDR3 loop: CASSRQASGNTIYF. CDR3 nucleotides: TGCGCCAGCAGCCGGCAGGCGTCTGGAAACACCATATATTTT.

Ten or more counts support this clonotype. In DNA, the CDR3 is TGTGCCACCGCAGTCGGCACCAGTAACACTGAAGCTTTCTTT. Amino acids: CATAVGTSNTEAFF. The gene calls are TRBV18 and TRBJ1-1; no reliable D call. The V gene lost 10 bases and the J gene lost 2 bases, with 17 bases spanning the gap. The CDR3 runs to 14 residues. Germline lookup yields CDR1 KGHSH and CDR2 LQKENI.

The chain is built from TRBV6-1 and TRBJ1-1; no definite D call. The CDR3 consists of 15 residues. V lost 10 bases to trimming and J lost 3 bases, with 21 bases between them. The V gene's germline CDR1 is MNHNS and CDR2 SASEGT. CDR3 sequence reads: CATRPTTVVDTEAFF. The CDR3 nucleotides read TGTGCCACCAGACCCACCACGGTGGTCGACACTGAAGCTTTCTTT.

This clonotype was counted a single time. A read error may explain this, as a much larger clone is one base away. The CDR3 sequence is CASSLKPGPMGDYSYTF. The CDR3 coding sequence is TGTGCCAGCAGCTTAAAGCCGGGTCCGATGGGGGACTATAGCTACACCTTC. The V and J genes are TRBV7-2 and TRBJ1-2; D is possibly TRBD1 (5 bases). This CDR3 contains 17 residues. Germline V gene sequence: CDR1 SGHTA, CDR2 FQGNSA.

This clonotype was counted ten times or more. As DNA, the CDR3 is TGCAGTGCTCCCGGGACGGCCTCCTACGAGCAGTACTTC. Residues: CSAPGTASYEQYF. The rearrangement joins TRBV20-1 to TRBJ2-7; D could derive from TRBD1 or TRBD2 (5 bases each). Trimming shortened V by 5 bases and J by 0 bases, and 11 bases separated the two germline ends. Germline V gene sequence: CDR1 DFQATT, CDR2 SNEGSKA (reference sequence). The CDR3 contains 13 residues.

This clonotype has ten or more counts. The CDR3 DNA reads TGTGCCAGCAGCTCTCAATCCGGGACCCTCACTGAAGCTTTCTTT. Protein product: CASSSQSGTLTEAFF. The rearrangement joins TRBV11-2 to TRBJ1-1; weak D call: TRBD1 (5 bases). The V gene lost 4 bases and the J gene lost 4 bases, with 16 bases spanning the gap. The germline gives CDR1 SGHAT, CDR2 FQNNGV. The CDR3 runs to 15 residues.

This clonotype was observed many times. The rearrangement links TRBV6-1 to TRBJ1-1, with D perhaps matching TRBD1 (5 bases). In germline, CDR1 is MNHNS, CDR2 SASEGT. This CDR3 contains 13 residues. Trimming took off 6 bases at V and 3 bases at J, with 11 bases between the two ends. The CDR3 reads CASRYDSYTEAFF. In DNA, the CDR3 is TGTGCCAGCAGATACGACAGCTACACTGAAGCTTTCTTT.

The table lists this clonotype with many counts. The gene calls are TRBV12-3 or TRBV12-4 and TRBJ1-6; D remains ambiguous. The V end was cut by 7 bases, the J end by 7 bases, with 14 bases between. CDR3 size: 14 residues. The CDR3, as DNA: TGTGCCAGCACCCGGGGTCGATCGAATTCACCCCTCCACTTT. Translated, it gives CASTRGRSNSPLHF.

This clonotype was recorded many times. The chain carries TRBV20-1 and TRBJ1-1, with TRBD1 matching over 8 bases. Germline-derived CDR1 and CDR2 are DFQATT and SNEGSKA (reference sequence). The CDR3 runs to 14 residues. V gave up 2 bases and J gave up 2 bases; unmatched junction bases: 4. The CDR3 reads CSARMGQANTEAFF. In DNA form, the CDR3 reads TGCAGTGCTAGAATGGGACAGGCTAACACTGAAGCTTTCTTT.

This sequence joins TRBV7-9 and TRBJ2-1, with 9 bases that match TRBD2. The V gene's germline CDR1 is SEHNR and CDR2 FQNEAQ (reference sequence). V lost 4 bases, J lost 3 bases, and 10 bases stayed unmatched. The CDR3 sequence is 17 residues long. The CDR3 loop reads CASSYPGQRGVYNEQFF. Written as DNA, the CDR3 is TGTGCCAGCAGCTACCCCGGCCAGCGGGGGGTCTACAATGAGCAGTTCTTC.

Ten or more counts support this clonotype. A read error may account for a junction end that differs from germline. This chain links TRBV20-1 with TRBJ1-4; no firm D call. CDR1 DFQATT and CDR2 SNEGSKA come from the germline V gene (reference sequence). This CDR3 region has 13 residues. Written as DNA, the CDR3 is TGCAGTGCTAGCGGAGCAACTAATGGAAAACTGTTTTTT. The encoded protein is CSASGATNGKLFF.

The V gene is TRBV20-1, the J gene TRBJ1-4, with 7 nucleotides matching TRBD1. CDR1 is DFQATT and CDR2 is SNEGSKA in the germline V gene (reference sequence). The trim removed 6 bases at V and 10 bases at J, leaving 11 bases unmatched. The CDR3 runs to 13 residues. This chain's CDR3 is CSAGDRARTKLFF. CDR3 DNA sequence: TGCAGTGCGGGAGACAGGGCGAGGACAAAACTGTTTTTT.

There are a few counts of this clonotype. The rearrangement uses TRBV5-1 and TRBJ1-2, with unresolved D. The length of the CDR3 is 14 residues. Germline assignment: CDR1 SGHRS and CDR2 YFSETQ. The V and J ends lost 4 bases and 7 bases respectively, with 17 bases between them. The CDR3 DNA is TGCGCCAGCAGCCCTTCTGGGCCCGGGCCTGGCTACACCTTC. Translated, it gives CASSPSGPGPGYTF.

This clonotype was detected ten times or more. The chain uses TRBV3-1 and TRBJ1-2, with 8 bases lining up with TRBD1. CDR1 and CDR2 (germline): LGHDT, YNNKEL (reference sequence). V shed 3 bases and J 4 bases; nucleotides not matched to a gene: 13. The CDR3 length is 17 residues. Here the CDR3 reads CASSQGVAGGDSYGYTF. The DNA for the CDR3 is TGTGCCAGCAGCCAGGGGGTGGCAGGGGGCGACAGCTATGGCTACACCTTC. Drawing the rest from reference TRBV3-1 and TRBJ1-2, the complete variable domain is DTAVSQTPKYLVTQMGNDKSIKCEQNLGHDTMYWYKQDSKKFLKIMFSYNNKELIINETVPNRFSPKSPDKAHLNLHINSLELGDSAVYFCASSQGVAGGDSYGYTFGSGTRLTVV.

This clonotype was recorded at least ten times. The rearrangement links TRBV7-9 to TRBJ2-7; 8 positions match TRBD1. With 3 bases clipped from V and 2 bases from J, the junction kept 15 bases outside the gene matches. CDR1 and CDR2 (germline): SEHNR, FQNEAQ (reference sequence). The CDR3 extends over 18 amino acids. Written as DNA, the CDR3 is TGTGCCAGCAGCTTCCCCAAAATAGGACAGGGACGTACCTACGAGCAGTACTTC. Amino acids: CASSFPKIGQGRTYEQYF.

Ten or more counts support this clonotype. V gene TRBV7-2 combines with J gene TRBJ2-5; 9 bases are shared with TRBD2. Looked up from germline, CDR1 is SGHTA and CDR2 is FQGNSA. The CDR3 has 16 residues. The junction had 12 bases not matched to a gene; V was cut back by 5 bases and J by 5 bases. The CDR3 sequence: CASSPVAGGGAETQYF. The DNA for the CDR3 is TGTGCCAGCAGCCCCGTGGCGGGGGGGGGGGCGGAGACCCAGTACTTC.

This clonotype appeared many times. The V and J genes are TRBV11-2 and TRBJ2-1; no definite D call. Trimming shortened V by 0 bases and J by 10 bases, and 10 bases separated the two germline ends. CDR3 length: 13 amino acids. Germline V gene lookup returns CDR1 SGHAT and CDR2 FQNNGV. The CDR3 DNA follows: TGTGCCAGCAGCTTAGATATGGGAAGAGAGCAGTTCTTC. This sequence encodes CASSLDMGREQFF.

This clonotype was recorded many times. The chain couples TRBV19 to TRBJ1-5, with D perhaps matching TRBD1 (5 bases). Germline V gene sequence: CDR1 LNHDA, CDR2 SQIVND (reference sequence). Trimming left V 3 bases short and J 1 base short, with 13 bases between. The CDR3 runs 16 residues. In DNA, the CDR3 is TGTGCCAGTAGTATTCAGGGCCAAGGGAGCAATCAGCCCCAGCATTTT. This gives the protein CASSIQGQGSNQPQHF.

In its sample, this clonotype was seen many times. The CDR3 DNA reads TGTGCCAGCTTGGACAGCCCTAGCACAGATACGCAGTATTTT. Its protein product is CASLDSPSTDTQYF. The chain carries TRBV2 and TRBJ2-3; D might be TRBD1 (6 bases). The V and J ends lost 8 bases and 0 bases respectively, with 12 bases between them. Germline V gives CDR1 SNHLY, CDR2 FYNNEI. This CDR3 comprises 14 residues.

This sequence joins TRBV5-1 and TRBJ1-4; 9 bases line up with TRBD1. Germline CDR1 is SGHRS and CDR2 is YFSETQ. The trim removed 0 bases at V and 8 bases at J, leaving 5 bases unmatched. The CDR3 is made up of 15 amino acids. The CDR3 nucleotides read TGCGCCAGCAGCTTGGCCGGGACAGGGCTAGAAAAACTGTTTTTT. This gives the protein CASSLAGTGLEKLFF.

This clonotype was recorded many times. The chain combines TRBV12-3 or TRBV12-4 with TRBJ2-7; TRBD1 matches at 8 bases. The ends lost 6 bases at V and 5 bases at J; junction bases unmatched: 12. The CDR3 runs to 15 residues. For the CDR3, the DNA is TGTGCCAGCAGATCTCCGGGACAGGTACCCCACGAGCAGTACTTC. It is translated as CASRSPGQVPHEQYF.

This clonotype appeared many times. The gene calls are TRBV7-2 and TRBJ1-5; 8 positions match TRBD1. The CDR3 contains 13 residues. The V gene end was trimmed by 3 bases and the J gene end by 5 bases; junction bases not matched to a gene: 0. Germline CDR1 is SGHTA and CDR2 is FQGNSA. The CDR3 coding sequence is TGTGCCAGCAGCTTGGGACAGGATCAGCCCCAGCATTTT. This gives the protein CASSLGQDQPQHF.

This clonotype was detected ten times or more. This chain uses TRBV7-3 with TRBJ2-5; D could derive from TRBD1 or TRBD2 (5 bases each). Germline V CDR1 and CDR2: SGHTA, FQGTGA. The V gene lost 3 bases and the J gene lost 3 bases, with 17 bases spanning the gap. The CDR3 runs to 16 residues. The CDR3 bases are TGTGCCAGCAGCTTCCTCGGGATGGGGCCTGAAGAGACCCAGTACTTC. Translation gives CASSFLGMGPEETQYF.

This clonotype was seen repeatedly, ten times or more. The chain uses TRBV6-2 or TRBV6-3 and TRBJ1-5; weak D call: TRBD1 (6 bases). Trimming shortened V by 3 bases and J by 0 bases, and 15 bases separated the two germline ends. The germline V gene encodes CDR1 MNHEY and CDR2 SVGEGT. This CDR3 region has 17 residues. The CDR3, as DNA: TGTGCCAGCAGTTATATAGGGGGGGCGAGTAGCAATCAGCCCCAGCATTTT. Amino acid sequence: CASSYIGGASSNQPQHF.

This clonotype has ten or more counts. The rearrangement links TRBV7-2 to TRBJ1-5; 10 nucleotides align to TRBD1. V shed 2 bases, J shed 4 bases, and the junction held 5 bases outside the gene matches. The CDR3 loop spans 16 amino acids. The germline CDR1 and CDR2 sequences are SGHTA and FQGNSA. Here the CDR3 reads CASSLLGTGANQPQHF. CDR3 bases: TGTGCCAGCAGCTTACTCGGGACAGGGGCGAATCAGCCCCAGCATTTT.

In this sample, this clonotype turned up many times. The rearrangement links TRBV4-1 to TRBJ1-1; the D gene is possibly TRBD1 (5 bases). Trimming cost V 0 bases and J 9 bases, with 14 bases left between them. Germline assignment: CDR1 MGHRA and CDR2 YSYEKL. CDR3 length: 14 residues. CDR3 in amino acids: CASSQDKGTGKAFF. CDR3 DNA: TGCGCCAGCAGCCAAGATAAGGGGACTGGAAAAGCTTTCTTT.